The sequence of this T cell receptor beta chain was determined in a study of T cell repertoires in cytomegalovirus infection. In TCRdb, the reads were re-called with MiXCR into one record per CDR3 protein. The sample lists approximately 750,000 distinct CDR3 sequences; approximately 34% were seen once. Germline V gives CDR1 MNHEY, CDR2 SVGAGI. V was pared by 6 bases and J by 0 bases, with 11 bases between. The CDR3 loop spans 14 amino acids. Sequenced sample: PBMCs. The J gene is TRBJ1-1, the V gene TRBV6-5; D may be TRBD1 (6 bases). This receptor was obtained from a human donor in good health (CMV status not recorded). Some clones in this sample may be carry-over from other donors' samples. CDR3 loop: CASRPGGVNTEAFF. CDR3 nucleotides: TGTGCCAGCAGGCCCGGGGGCGTGAACACTGAAGCTTTCTTT.